This T cell receptor beta chain was sequenced for a study of control samples from healthy donors and cancer patients. This CDR3 comprises 15 residues. The germline V gene encodes CDR1 MNHEY and CDR2 SMNVEV (reference sequence). The trim removed 5 bases at V and 8 bases at J, leaving 4 bases unmatched. TCRdb's table, derived via immunoSEQ multiplex PCR, lists solely in-frame clones and lacks some. Altogether some 150,000 clones are present, just over 95% being singletons, with the ten largest covering over 1%. J is TRBJ1-6 and V is TRBV27; 12 bases match TRBD1. The specimen was blood. The TCR originated in a woman aged 25 to 39 in good health. CDR3: CASSPGTGGYSPLHF. In DNA, the CDR3 is TGTGCCAGCAGTCCAGGGACAGGGGGCTATTCACCCCTCCACTTT.